The source of this T cell receptor beta chain is a study of shared clonotypes between healthy human individuals. About the research overall: The plates for each donor numbered three CD4 naive, three CD4 memory, two CD8 naive and one CD8 memory.

Sequenced by immunoSEQ multiplex PCR; TCRdb stores in-frame clones only, minus some. The table shows 1.5 million to 2.5 million clones, with roughly 95% occurring only once. V shed 3 bases and J 10 bases; nucleotides not matched to a gene: 6. Germline loops: CDR1 SGHVS, CDR2 FNYEAQ. There are 13 residues in the CDR3. Naive CD8 cells lacked CD45RO and underwent positive selection for CCR7, leaving out terminally differentiated effector memory CD45RA+ cells. The sequence was obtained from a man aged 18 to 30 in good health. V and J are TRBV7-6 and TRBJ2-1; 7 nucleotides align to TRBD2. Source material: naive CD8+ T cells sorted from blood. The CDR3 is CASSLAGTTEQFF. In nucleotides, the CDR3 is TGTGCCAGCAGCTTGGCCGGGACTACCGAGCAGTTCTTC. Drawing the rest from reference TRBV7-6 and TRBJ2-1, the complete variable domain is GAGVSQSPRYKVTKRGQDVALRCDPISGHVSLYWYRQALGQGPEFLTYFNYEAQQDKSGLPNDRFSAERPEGSISTLTIQRTEQRDSAMYRCASSLAGTTEQFFGPGTRLTVL.